These 17 T cell receptor beta chains were sequenced from one sample in a study of blood T cell repertoires in COVID-19. Sequencing used immunoSEQ multiplex PCR; TCRdb keeps in-frame clones, though not all of them. The sample holds about 110,000 clones, roughly 86% seen once. The sequenced material came from peripheral blood. These receptors originate from a man aged 35-49 years with acute or convalescent COVID-19.

The rearrangement links TRBV7-8 to TRBJ1-6; 7 bases are a match to TRBD1. In germline, CDR1 is SGHVS, CDR2 FQNEAQ. This CDR3 spans 14 amino acids. Unmatched junction bases numbered 5, after V lost 5 bases and J lost 7 bases. The CDR3 DNA reads as TGTGCCAGCAGCCCGGACAGGACGAATTCACCCCTCCACTTT. As protein: CASSPDRTNSPLHF.

This chain uses TRBV11-1 with TRBJ2-2; tentatively, D is TRBD1 (6 bases). The CDR3 runs to 16 residues. The V end lost 4 bases, the J end lost 6 bases, and 18 bases lay between the germline ends. Per germline, CDR1 SGHAT and CDR2 FQDESV (reference sequence). The CDR3, as DNA: TGTGCCAGCAGCTCGCGACAGGCGTCGAATCCCGGGGAGCTGTTTTTT. As protein: CASSSRQASNPGELFF.

This clone was counted once. The chain is built from TRBV5-1 and TRBJ2-7; TRBD2 is a possible D gene (6 bases). Germline V gives CDR1 SGHRS, CDR2 YFSETQ. This CDR3 spans 16 amino acids. V was clipped by 0 bases and J by 5 bases, with 18 bases between them. The DNA for the CDR3 is TGCGCCAGCAGCTTGGGTCTAGCGCAACACCTCGACGAGCAGTACTTC. Its protein product is CASSLGLAQHLDEQYF.

The chain combines TRBV5-1 with TRBJ2-1; tentatively, D is TRBD1 (6 bases). The germline V gene encodes CDR1 SGHRS and CDR2 YFSETQ. The CDR3 loop spans 17 amino acids. Trimming pared 0 bases from V and 2 bases from J, leaving 15 bases between. This CDR3 is CASSLAQGRLTYNEQFF. The CDR3, as DNA: TGCGCCAGCAGCTTGGCACAGGGCCGCCTTACCTACAATGAGCAGTTCTTC.

V usage is TRBV19 and J usage is TRBJ2-2; 7 positions match TRBD2. Looked up from germline, CDR1 is LNHDA and CDR2 is SQIVND (reference sequence). The CDR3 runs to 18 residues. J lost 2 bases, V lost 3 bases, and 12 bases had no gene match. CDR3 nucleotides: TGTGCCAGTAGTATCGCAGGGAGGGGTGTGGGTAACACCGGGGAGCTGTTTTTT. It specifies CASSIAGRGVGNTGELFF.

This clone showed up just once. The V call is TRBV5-6, the J call TRBJ1-3; D is possibly TRBD1 (6 bases). Trimming took off 4 bases at V and 2 bases at J, with 16 bases between the two ends. The CDR3 extends over 16 amino acids. Germline CDR1 reads SGHDT; CDR2 reads YYEEEE. The DNA for the CDR3 is TGTGCCAGCAGCCAAGGGACAAGCAGGACTGGAAACACCATATATTTT. This translates into CASSQGTSRTGNTIYF.

Only a few counts were recorded for this clone. The rearrangement joins TRBV7-9 to TRBJ2-1; 9 bases map to TRBD2. This CDR3 region has 15 residues. Per the germline V gene, CDR1 is SEHNR and CDR2 is FQNEAQ (reference sequence). The ends lost 5 bases at V and 8 bases at J; junction bases unmatched: 10. CDR3 loop: CASSVSGGARDEQFF. The DNA for the CDR3 is TGTGCCAGCAGCGTTAGCGGGGGAGCGAGGGATGAGCAGTTCTTC.

The chain couples TRBV5-6 to TRBJ1-5; tentative D call: TRBD1 (5 bases). In germline, CDR1 is SGHDT, CDR2 YYEEEE. The length of the CDR3 is 15 residues. Trimming stripped 1 base from V and 6 bases from J, with 14 bases between. In nucleotides, the CDR3 is TGTGCCAGCAGCTTGTTAGGGGAAACGGGTCAGCCCCAGCATTTT. Residues: CASSLLGETGQPQHF.

The chain combines TRBV19 with TRBJ1-2; weak D call: TRBD1 (5 bases). CDR1 and CDR2 (germline): LNHDA, SQIVND (reference sequence). V lost 3 bases, J lost 5 bases, and 13 bases lay in between. This CDR3 has 14 residues. CDR3 DNA: TGTGCCAGTAGTATGGGGCAGGGAAGGTATGGCTACACCTTC. Protein sequence: CASSMGQGRYGYTF. Supplemented by reference TRBV19 and TRBJ1-2, the full variable domain reads DGGITQSPKYLFRKEGQNVTLSCEQNLNHDAMYWYRQDPGQGLRLIYYSQIVNDFQKGDIAEGYSVSREKKESFPLTVTSAQKNPTAFYLCASSMGQGRYGYTFGSGTRLTVV.

The gene calls are TRBV30 and TRBJ1-1, with D possibly matching TRBD1 (5 bases). Deletions cut 0 bases from V and 4 bases from J, with 9 bases between. CDR1 is GTSNPN, CDR2 SVGIG, per germline (reference sequence). There are 13 residues in the CDR3. CDR3 loop: CAWSVQEFTEAFF. In DNA form, the CDR3 reads TGTGCCTGGAGTGTACAGGAGTTCACTGAAGCTTTCTTT.

The chain couples TRBV20-1 to TRBJ2-3; D perhaps matches TRBD1 (6 bases). Looked up from germline, CDR1 is DFQATT and CDR2 is SNEGSKA (reference sequence). The V and J ends lost 6 bases and 5 bases respectively, with 9 bases between them. The CDR3 is 11 residues long. The CDR3 spells CSAVRGDTQYF. In DNA form, the CDR3 reads TGCAGTGCCGTCAGGGGAGATACGCAGTATTTT.

This rearrangement joins TRBV29-1 to TRBJ2-7; 11 nucleotides align to TRBD2. The CDR3 extends over 16 amino acids. CDR1 and CDR2 from the germline V gene are SQVTM and ANQGSEA. After removal of 1 base from V and 4 bases from J, the junction contained 9 bases not matched to a gene. The CDR3: CSVEGQTSGKEYEQYF. The CDR3 DNA reads as TGCAGCGTTGAAGGTCAGACTAGCGGGAAAGAGTACGAGCAGTACTTC.

The chain is built from TRBV6-1 and TRBJ2-3; the match to TRBD1 covers 8 bases. The trim removed 2 bases at V and 1 base at J, leaving 2 bases unmatched. Germline V gives CDR1 MNHNS, CDR2 SASEGT. CDR3 length: 15 residues. In nucleotides, the CDR3 is TGTGCCAGCAGTGAACAGACAGGGGGCACAGATACGCAGTATTTT. This gives the protein CASSEQTGGTDTQYF.

The J gene is TRBJ2-3, the V gene TRBV5-1; 7 bases align to TRBD2. The CDR3 contains 16 residues. V gave up 3 bases and J gave up 4 bases; unmatched junction bases: 11. CDR1 and CDR2 from the germline V gene are SGHRS and YFSETQ. The CDR3 protein is CASSSNAGVRADTQYF. CDR3 nucleotides: TGCGCCAGCAGCTCAAACGCGGGGGTTAGGGCAGATACGCAGTATTTT.

V gene TRBV7-2 combines with J gene TRBJ2-7; 10 bases align to TRBD2. The CDR3 totals 15 residues. Germline loops: CDR1 SGHTA, CDR2 FQGNSA. Germline trimming cut 2 bases from V and 2 bases from J; bases unmatched to any gene: 3. CDR3 in amino acids: CASSLLAGGPYEQYF. The CDR3 nucleotides read TGTGCCAGCAGCTTATTAGCGGGGGGTCCCTACGAGCAGTACTTC. The whole variable domain, filled in from reference TRBV7-2 and TRBJ2-7, reads GAGVSQSPSNKVTEKGKDVELRCDPISGHTALYWYRQSLGQGLEFLIYFQGNSAPDKSGLPSDRFSAERTGGSVSTLTIQRTQQEDSAVYLCASSLLAGGPYEQYFGPGTRLTVT.

V gene TRBV5-6 combines with J gene TRBJ1-1; the match to TRBD1 covers 9 bases. J lost 4 bases, V lost 5 bases, and 9 bases had no gene match. The CDR3 is 15 residues long. Germline V gene data show CDR1 as SGHDT and CDR2 as YYEEEE. The CDR3 region is CASSPGTGFFTEAFF. The CDR3 DNA reads TGTGCCAGCAGTCCCGGGACAGGGTTCTTCACTGAAGCTTTCTTT.

A word on this clone: Germline and junction disagree at one end, which may indicate a read error. This chain connects TRBV27 to TRBJ1-1, with D possibly matching TRBD1 (6 bases). The CDR3 consists of 14 residues. The germline V gene encodes CDR1 MNHEY and CDR2 SMNVEV (reference sequence). CDR3 sequence (DNA): TGTGCCAGCAGTTACAGGGAACGGAACGCTGAAGCTTTCTTT. Amino acids: CASSYRERNAEAFF.